Reported below is one TCR beta chain. Profiled with immunoSEQ multiplex PCR; TCRdb holds only in-frame clones, not every one. This sample has tens of thousands of clones, with roughly 91% found just once. Germline assignment: CDR1 SGHVS and CDR2 FQNEAQ. V shed 8 bases and J 4 bases; nucleotides not matched to a gene: 0. The CDR3 is 11 amino acids. The data were taken from a study of T cell changes during pregnancy in multiple sclerosis. This receptor was obtained from a female donor with multiple sclerosis, enrolled in a pregnancy study. Here the sequenced sample was CD8+ T cells from peripheral blood mononuclear cells, taken in the second trimester of pregnancy. V and J are TRBV7-8 and TRBJ2-3, with 7 bases that match TRBD2. The CDR3 DNA is TGTGCCAGCCGGGGGGCAGATACGCAGTATTTT. Encoded protein: CASRGADTQYF.